This T cell receptor beta chain originates from a study of blood T cell repertoires in COVID-19. As for the study in general: Spain, Italy and the United States supplied samples that represented acute and convalescent COVID-19.

Trimming cost V 9 bases and J 0 bases; bases outside gene matches: 2. Germline CDR1 and CDR2: SNHLY and FYNNEI. The CDR3 covers 14 residues. In the original processing: Reference gene primer amplification yielded estimated nucleated cell counts. Method: immunoSEQ multiplex PCR; TCRdb's copy keeps in-frame clones and lacks some. That table furnishes V, J and clone size, whereas the DNA furnished D and trimming. The table has roughly 100,000 clones, roughly 92% seen once. Source material: peripheral blood. The clonotype comes from a man aged 50-60 years with active COVID-19. The chain recombines TRBV2 with TRBJ2-1, with TRBD2 matching 10 bases. The CDR3: CASLAGVSYNEQFF. Written as DNA, the CDR3 is TGTGCCAGTCTAGCGGGGGTCTCCTACAATGAGCAGTTCTTC. The full variable domain, in which reference TRBV2 and TRBJ2-1 provide the parts outside the CDR3, is EPEVTQTPSHQVTQMGQEVILRCVPISNHLYFYWYRQILGQKVEFLVSFYNNEISEKSEIFDDQFSVERPDGSNFTLKIRSTKLEDSAMYFCASLAGVSYNEQFFGPGTRLTVL.